This note documents a single T cell receptor (beta chain) sequence. The antigen is not known. MiXCR, applied by TCRdb to the reads, yields one record per CDR3 protein. Of roughly 700,000 distinct CDR3 sequences listed, roughly 33% are singletons. This entry is derived from a study of T cell repertoires in cytomegalovirus infection. This CDR3 has 15 amino acids. Germline V lookup: CDR1 SGHNT, CDR2 YYREEE (reference sequence). V trimming: 4 bases; J trimming: 6 bases; junction bases outside the gene matches: 6. Sequenced material: cultured PBMCs, taken from culture after CMV antigen stimulation. The clonotype comes from a human donor in good health (CMV status not recorded). Some clones in this sample may be carry-over from other donors' samples. This chain connects TRBV5-4 to TRBJ2-2, with 10 nucleotides matching TRBD1. The CDR3 sequence: CASSIRDRGAGELFF. CDR3 in DNA: TGTGCCAGCAGCATCCGGGACAGGGGTGCCGGGGAGCTGTTTTTT.